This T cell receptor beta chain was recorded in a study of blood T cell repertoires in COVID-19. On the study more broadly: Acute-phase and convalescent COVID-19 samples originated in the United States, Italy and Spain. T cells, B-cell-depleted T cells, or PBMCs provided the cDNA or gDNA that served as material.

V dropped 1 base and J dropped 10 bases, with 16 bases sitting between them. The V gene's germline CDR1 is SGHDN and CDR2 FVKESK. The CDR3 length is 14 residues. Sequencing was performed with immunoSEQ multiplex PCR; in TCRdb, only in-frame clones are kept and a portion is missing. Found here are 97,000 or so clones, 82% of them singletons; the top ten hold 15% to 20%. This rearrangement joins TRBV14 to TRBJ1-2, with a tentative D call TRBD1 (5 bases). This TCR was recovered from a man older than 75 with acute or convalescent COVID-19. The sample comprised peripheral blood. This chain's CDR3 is CASSQVPLGGFYTF. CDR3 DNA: TGTGCCAGCAGCCAAGTTCCACTCGGGGGGTTCTACACCTTC.